These 17 T cell receptor beta chains came from one sample sequenced in a study of T-cell reconstitution after alpha-beta-depleted transplantation in children. TCRbeta library preparation incorporated unique molecular identifiers. TCRdb ran MiXCR on the PCR reads and lists one entry per CDR3 protein. The sample holds some 600,000 distinct CDR3 sequences; 10% to 15% are singletons and the top ten take approximately 2%. The source was PBMCs, mostly from graft donor cells, collected 360 days after TCRalphabeta/CD19-depleted stem cell transplant. These receptors all stem from a male patient aged 10-17 years who had a stem cell transplant for acute myeloid leukemia, so the T cells may come from the graft donor.

This clonotype was observed at least ten times. The chain joins TRBV5-1 to TRBJ1-2; TRBD1 might be the D (5 bases). The CDR3 loop spans 15 amino acids. Germline V gene data show CDR1 as SGHRS and CDR2 as YFSETQ. V was shortened by 0 bases and J by 4 bases, with 13 bases between the two germline ends. The CDR3 is CASSLDSGGSYGYTF. DNA for the CDR3: TGCGCCAGCAGCTTGGATTCGGGGGGTTCCTATGGCTACACCTTC.

The chain carries TRBV9 and TRBJ2-2; TRBD2 aligns across 9 bases. Trimming took 0 bases from V and 4 from J; bases not matched to a gene: 10. The CDR3 extends over 18 amino acids. Germline V lookup: CDR1 SGDLS, CDR2 YYNGEE. The CDR3 sequence is CASSVADSGLASTGELFF. For the CDR3, the DNA is TGTGCCAGCAGCGTAGCTGACTCCGGACTAGCGTCCACCGGGGAGCTGTTTTTT.

The table lists this clonotype with a few counts. The chain combines TRBV7-3 with TRBJ2-3, with D perhaps being TRBD1 or TRBD2 (5 bases each). CDR3 length equals 12 residues. The germline V gene has CDR1 SGHTA and CDR2 FQGTGA. Trimming shortened V by 3 bases and J by 11 bases, and 12 bases separated the two germline ends. The CDR3 here is CASSLGESGQYF. CDR3 nucleotides: TGTGCCAGCAGCTTGGGGGAGTCGGGGCAGTATTTT.

The chain employs TRBV5-1 and TRBJ2-3; D is uncertain. Germline-derived CDR1 and CDR2 are SGHRS and YFSETQ. V lost 7 bases and J lost 5, with 20 bases in between. The length of the CDR3 is 15 residues. The CDR3 spells CASGTVGGGLDTQYF. The CDR3 bases are TGCGCCAGCGGAACCGTGGGCGGTGGGTTAGATACGCAGTATTTT.

This clonotype came up many times. The rearrangement joins TRBV10-3 to TRBJ2-7; TRBD1 is a possible D gene (5 bases). CDR3 size: 14 residues. The germline gives CDR1 ENHRY, CDR2 SYGVKD. The germline V and J ends were trimmed by 4 bases and 0 bases, with 10 bases remaining between them. CDR3 protein: CAISGMGRSYEQYF. CDR3 in DNA: TGTGCCATCAGTGGAATGGGGCGCTCCTACGAGCAGTACTTC.

This clonotype was counted a few times. CDR3 coding DNA: TGCAGTGCTACCGACACTTGGGTCGGAAAACTGTTTTTT. This translates into CSATDTWVGKLFF. The V gene is TRBV20-1, the J gene TRBJ1-4; D unclear. The CDR3 consists of 13 residues. Germline CDR1 reads DFQATT; CDR2 reads SNEGSKA (reference sequence). The V gene lost 4 bases and the J gene lost 10 bases, with 16 bases spanning the gap.

The sample holds a few counts of this clonotype. The chain combines TRBV5-1 with TRBJ2-3; 13 bases are a match to TRBD2. CDR1 SGHRS and CDR2 YFSETQ come from the germline V gene. The CDR3 runs to 16 residues. V lost 4 bases to trimming and J lost 7 bases; unmatched junction nucleotides: 9. The CDR3: CASSTLLAGGGHTQYF. The CDR3 DNA reads TGCGCCAGCAGCACCCTACTAGCGGGAGGGGGACATACGCAGTATTTT.

The chain recombines TRBV20-1 with TRBJ2-5; D is undetermined. The V and J ends lost 7 bases and 7 bases respectively, with 16 bases between them. The CDR3 runs 12 residues. Looked up from germline, CDR1 is DFQATT and CDR2 is SNEGSKA (reference sequence). The CDR3 protein is CSGPEEWGTQYF. In DNA, the CDR3 is TGCAGTGGACCCGAGGAGTGGGGGACCCAGTACTTC.

The V and J genes are TRBV7-8 and TRBJ2-3, with TRBD1 identical over 9 bases. The germline V gene encodes CDR1 SGHVS and CDR2 FQNEAQ. V shed 6 bases and J 5 bases; nucleotides not matched to a gene: 12. This CDR3 has 16 amino acids. The CDR3 nucleotides are TGTGCCAGCAGAATTCCGGGACAGGGAAAGGTAGATACGCAGTATTTT. Protein sequence: CASRIPGQGKVDTQYF.

This clonotype was detected a few times. V is TRBV9 and J is TRBJ2-2; D is uncertain. The CDR3 contains 14 residues. With 0 bases removed from V and 4 bases from J, the gap between germline ends came to 7 bases. The germline CDR1 and CDR2 sequences are SGDLS and YYNGEE. CDR3 loop: CASSVGSSTGELFF. CDR3 DNA sequence: TGTGCCAGCAGCGTAGGGTCGTCCACCGGGGAGCTGTTTTTT.

This clonotype turned up a few times. The chain combines TRBV28 with TRBJ2-3, with D tentatively TRBD1 or TRBD2 (6 bases each). The CDR3 sequence is 14 residues long. From germline, CDR1 is MDHEN and CDR2 SYDVKM. Trimming took 8 bases from V and 3 from J, leaving 15 bases between them. Here the CDR3 DNA reads TGTGCCAGCTTCTTTGGGGGGCTGACAGATACGCAGTATTTT. This translates into CASFFGGLTDTQYF.

There are many counts of this clonotype. The chain joins TRBV28 to TRBJ2-1, with D hard to call. Germline CDR1 and CDR2: MDHEN and SYDVKM. Trimming stripped 2 bases from V and 0 bases from J, with 8 bases between. The CDR3 is 15 amino acids. This CDR3 is CASSLRGGSYNEQFF. The CDR3 coding sequence is TGTGCCAGCAGTTTACGAGGCGGCTCCTACAATGAGCAGTTCTTC. The full variable domain, in which reference TRBV28 and TRBJ2-1 provide the parts outside the CDR3, is DVKVTQSSRYLVKRTGEKVFLECVQDMDHENMFWYRQDPGLGLRLIYFSYDVKMKEKGDIPEGYSVSREKKERFSLILESASTNQTSMYLCASSLRGGSYNEQFFGPGTRLTVL.

This chain connects TRBV9 to TRBJ2-6; 7 bases line up with TRBD1. J was trimmed by 2 bases and V by 5 bases; bases with no gene match: 7. The CDR3 sequence is 16 residues long. The V gene's germline CDR1 is SGDLS and CDR2 YYNGEE. CDR3 sequence: CASSRQGDPGANVLTF. The CDR3, as DNA: TGTGCCAGCAGTCGACAGGGCGATCCTGGGGCCAACGTCCTGACTTTC.

In this sample, this clonotype turned up a few times. The chain is built from TRBV6-2 or TRBV6-3 and TRBJ2-1; D is possibly TRBD2 (5 bases). The V and J ends lost 7 bases and 2 bases respectively, with 9 bases between them. This CDR3 is built from 13 residues. Germline CDR1 reads MNHEY; CDR2 reads SVGEGT. The CDR3 region has the DNA TGTGCCAGCACAAGACTACCCTACAATGAGCAGTTCTTC. Amino acid sequence: CASTRLPYNEQFF.

There are a few counts of this clonotype. The rearrangement links TRBV20-1 to TRBJ1-1; D may be TRBD1 (6 bases). Trimming stripped 0 bases from V and 0 bases from J, with 23 bases between. The CDR3 loop spans 19 amino acids. Germline CDR1 DFQATT, CDR2 SNEGSKA (reference sequence). The CDR3 bases are TGCAGTGCTAGAGAATGGCTTGGGGGCGGAAAGACCATGAACACTGAAGCTTTCTTT. Translation: CSAREWLGGGKTMNTEAFF.

The chain employs TRBV20-1 and TRBJ2-3; D is perhaps TRBD2 (5 bases). Germline V lookup: CDR1 DFQATT, CDR2 SNEGSKA (reference sequence). The CDR3 totals 12 residues. V lost 3 bases and J lost 4, with 8 bases in between. The CDR3 loop is CSASIASDTQYF. CDR3 sequence (DNA): TGCAGTGCTAGTATAGCGTCAGATACGCAGTATTTT.

The genes are TRBV9 and TRBJ2-1; 11 positions agree with TRBD2. CDR3 length: 16 amino acids. The ends lost 2 bases at V and 7 bases at J; junction bases unmatched: 8. The germline gives CDR1 SGDLS, CDR2 YYNGEE. The CDR3 region has the DNA TGTGCCAGCAGCGTTCAGCTAGCGGGAGGTGTGAATGAGCAGTTCTTC. It encodes CASSVQLAGGVNEQFF. The full variable domain, completed using reference TRBV9 and TRBJ2-1, is DSGVTQTPKHLITATGQRVTLRCSPRSGDLSVYWYQQSLDQGLQFLIQYYNGEERAKGNILERFSAQQFPDLHSELNLSSLELGDSALYFCASSVQLAGGVNEQFFGPGTRLTVL.